These T cell receptor beta chains were read from a single sample in a study of cytomegalovirus exposure and HLA in healthy donors. Repertoires were generated with immunoSEQ multiplex PCR, while TCRdb's copy carries only in-frame clones and drops some. Its table records under 200,000 clones. The sample comprised PBMCs. These receptors all come from a man younger than 45 in good health and CMV-seronegative. Each CDR3 is given with its conserved first and last residue. D genes are given only for firm matches.

>TRBJ2-1|16|TRBD2|TRBV10-1
TGCGCCAGCGGGGACCGACTAGCGGGGCCAAACAATGAGCAGTTCTTC
CASGDRLAGPNNEQFF
>TRBJ2-1|14|TRBD2|TRBV5-4
TGTGCCAGCAGCTTCGGGACTAGCCGCGATGAGCAGTTCTTC
CASSFGTSRDEQFF
>TRBJ2-3|22|TRBD2|TRBV9
TGTGCCAGCAGCGTATATTCCGGGCCTTGGGTCCCGACTAGCCAAAGCACAGATACGCAGTATTTT
CASSVYSGPWVPTSQSTDTQYF
>TRBJ2-7|16|.|TRBV10-1
TGCGCCAGCAGTGAGTTTGCGGGGCCCAAATCCTACGAGCAGTACTTC
CASSEFAGPKSYEQYF
>TRBJ2-1|16|TRBD2|TRBV5-1
TGCGCCAGCAGCCAGAATCTAGCGGGGGGTATCAATGAGCAGTTCTTC
CASSQNLAGGINEQFF
>TRBJ2-7|15|TRBD1|TRBV28
TGTGCCAGCAGTACCGGGACAGGTGACCCCGTCGAGCAGTACTTC
CASSTGTGDPVEQYF
>TRBJ2-7|14|.|TRBV5-4
TGTGCCAGCAGCTTGGGGGGGCCGAAAAACGAGCAGTACTTC
CASSLGGPKNEQYF
>TRBJ2-1|16|.|TRBV4-3
TGCGCCAGCAGCCAACATAGCGGAAGCTCCTACAATGAGCAGTTCTTC
CASSQHSGSSYNEQFF
>TRBJ2-1|14|TRBD2|TRBV28
TGTGCCAGCAGTTCAGAAGCGGGATACAATGAGCAGTTCTTC
CASSSEAGYNEQFF
>TRBJ2-4|13|TRBD1|TRBV6-5
TGTGCCAGCAGTATGGACAGGGAAAACATTCAGTACTTC
CASSMDRENIQYF
>TRBJ1-1|14|.|TRBV5-1
TGCGCCAGCAGCTTGCAGTCCGTGTTTACTGAAGCTTTCTTT
CASSLQSVFTEAFF
>TRBJ1-5|14|.|TRBV28
TGTGCCAGCAGTTTAAGCGCAGCTAATCAGCCCCAGCATTTT
CASSLSAANQPQHF
>TRBJ2-7|13|.|TRBV5-5
TGTGCCAGCAGCTTGGAAGTTACTTACGAGCAGTACTTC
CASSLEVTYEQYF
>TRBJ2-5|20|TRBD2|TRBV2
TGTGCCAGCAGTGAAGCCTCTTTTACCGGACTAGCAGGCTACCAAGAGACCCAGTACTTC
CASSEASFTGLAGYQETQYF
>TRBJ1-3|14|TRBD1|TRBV19
TGTGCCAGTAGGACAGGGGCGACTGGAAACACCATATATTTT
CASRTGATGNTIYF
>TRBJ2-1|17|TRBD2|TRBV7-3
TGTGCCAGCAGCTTAGGAACCCCGGGGACTAGCGGTACTGAGCAGTTCTTC
CASSLGTPGTSGTEQFF
>TRBJ2-7|14|.|TRBV7-9
TGTGCCAGCAGCTTAGTCCAGGGAACCTACGAGCAGTACTTC
CASSLVQGTYEQYF
>TRBJ2-5|13|.|TRBV27
TGTGCCAGCAGGGGGCCAGCGCAAGAGACCCAGTACTTC
CASRGPAQETQYF
>TRBJ1-1|14|TRBD1|TRBV6-1
TGTGCCAGCAGTGGGGGACAGGGGACTCGTGGGGCTTTCTTT
CASSGGQGTRGAFF
>TRBJ2-3|16|TRBD2|TRBV9
TGTGCCAGCAGCGTATCGGGCGGGGGGCCTACAGATACGCAGTATTTT
CASSVSGGGPTDTQYF
>TRBJ1-2|11|.|TRBV2
TGTGCCAGCAGTGGCGACTATGGCTACACCTTC
CASSGDYGYTF
>TRBJ2-3|17|TRBD2|TRBV7-9
TGTGCCAGCAGCTTAGTAATGGGACTAGCGGGGGTAGATACGCAGTATTTT
CASSLVMGLAGVDTQYF